This is a list of T cell receptor beta chains from one sample in a study of cytomegalovirus exposure and HLA in healthy donors. Using immunoSEQ multiplex PCR, the repertoire was profiled, and TCRdb retains in-frame clones only, with some absent. In the table there are 150,000 or so clones, roughly four fifths of which are singletons. The sample taken for sequencing was PBMCs. Source of these receptors: a female donor in good health and CMV-seronegative. Both conserved end residues are part of each CDR3. The D gene is left open where the match is weak. Expanded clones are given a class, and other clones once, few, many or no size at all.

cdr3_nt: TGTGCCAGCAGCTTAGAAACAGGGGGTTGGGAGACCCAGTACTTC
cdr3_aa: CASSLETGGWETQYF
clone_size: few
d_call: TRBD1
j_call: TRBJ2-5
v_call: TRBV11-2

cdr3_nt: TGTGCCAGCAGCCAGGAACCGGGATTTCAAGAGACCCAGTACTTC
cdr3_aa: CASSQEPGFQETQYF
clone_size: -
d_call: -
j_call: TRBJ2-5
v_call: TRBV7-6

cdr3_nt: TGCGCCAGCAGCTTGGGCGGTACTAGCACAGATACGCAGTATTTT
cdr3_aa: CASSLGGTSTDTQYF
clone_size: -
d_call: -
j_call: TRBJ2-3
v_call: TRBV5-1

cdr3_nt: TGTGCCAGCAGACCTACTAGCGGGAGTGTCGCAGATACGCAGTATTTT
cdr3_aa: CASRPTSGSVADTQYF
clone_size: -
d_call: TRBD2
j_call: TRBJ2-3
v_call: TRBV9

cdr3_nt: TGTGCCAGCAGTACCGCCGGGACAGGCACCTACGAGCAGTACTTC
cdr3_aa: CASSTAGTGTYEQYF
clone_size: few
d_call: TRBD1
j_call: TRBJ2-7
v_call: TRBV28

cdr3_nt: TGTGCCAGCGGGAAGGGGAAGGGAACAGATACGCAGTATTTT
cdr3_aa: CASGKGKGTDTQYF
clone_size: -
d_call: -
j_call: TRBJ2-3
v_call: TRBV7-9

cdr3_nt: TGTGCCAGCAGCTCCGGGACAGGGGTACAATCACCCCTCCACTTT
cdr3_aa: CASSSGTGVQSPLHF
clone_size: -
d_call: TRBD1
j_call: TRBJ1-6
v_call: TRBV7-2

cdr3_nt: TGTGCCAGCAGCCAGACCCGAGGACTAGCCAAAAACAGTCAGTACTTC
cdr3_aa: CASSQTRGLAKNSQYF
clone_size: few
d_call: TRBD2
j_call: TRBJ2-4
v_call: TRBV4-2

cdr3_nt: TGTGCCAGCAGCACCCGCGCCGGGGGGCGATCAGAGACCCAGTACTTC
cdr3_aa: CASSTRAGGRSETQYF
clone_size: -
d_call: -
j_call: TRBJ2-5
v_call: TRBV7-9

cdr3_nt: TGCGCCAGCAGCTTGCGCTTCTACCAAAGGACAGGGGCAGACGAGCAGTACTTC
cdr3_aa: CASSLRFYQRTGADEQYF
clone_size: -
d_call: TRBD1
j_call: TRBJ2-7
v_call: TRBV5-1

cdr3_nt: TGTGCCAGCAGCTTTGGACAGGGCGGGGTTGAGACCCAGTACTTC
cdr3_aa: CASSFGQGGVETQYF
clone_size: -
d_call: TRBD1
j_call: TRBJ2-5
v_call: TRBV5-4

cdr3_nt: TGTGCCAGCAGTTACTCAACGGGGGAATCCTACAATGAGCAGTTCTTC
cdr3_aa: CASSYSTGESYNEQFF
clone_size: -
d_call: -
j_call: TRBJ2-1
v_call: TRBV6-5

cdr3_nt: TGTGCCAGCAGTCCCCAAGGCGGGTCTAATGAAAAACTGTTTTTT
cdr3_aa: CASSPQGGSNEKLFF
clone_size: -
d_call: -
j_call: TRBJ1-4
v_call: TRBV6-4

cdr3_nt: TGTGCCTGGAGCCGGAACTATGGCTACACCTTC
cdr3_aa: CAWSRNYGYTF
clone_size: -
d_call: -
j_call: TRBJ1-2
v_call: TRBV30

cdr3_nt: TGTGCCAGTAGTATCCGGACAGGGGACCTTCAGCCCCAGCATTTT
cdr3_aa: CASSIRTGDLQPQHF
clone_size: -
d_call: TRBD1
j_call: TRBJ1-5
v_call: TRBV19

cdr3_nt: TGTGCCAGCAGCTTTGGGTCGGGGAGGAACACTGAAGCTTTCTTT
cdr3_aa: CASSFGSGRNTEAFF
clone_size: few
d_call: -
j_call: TRBJ1-1
v_call: TRBV7-9

cdr3_nt: TGTGCCTGGAGTGTACAGGGGACCTACGAGCAGTACTTC
cdr3_aa: CAWSVQGTYEQYF
clone_size: -
d_call: TRBD1
j_call: TRBJ2-7
v_call: TRBV30

cdr3_nt: TGTGCCAGTAGCCTGCGGACTAGCGGGAATGGCGAGCAGTACTTC
cdr3_aa: CASSLRTSGNGEQYF
clone_size: -
d_call: TRBD2
j_call: TRBJ2-7
v_call: TRBV19

cdr3_nt: TGTGCCAGCAGACGGACTAGCGACAATGAGCAGTTCTTC
cdr3_aa: CASRRTSDNEQFF
clone_size: -
d_call: TRBD2
j_call: TRBJ2-1
v_call: TRBV27

cdr3_nt: TGTGCCAGCAGCTGGGGCAGGGAGGAAAGCTCCTACGAGCAGTACTTC
cdr3_aa: CASSWGREESSYEQYF
clone_size: -
d_call: -
j_call: TRBJ2-7
v_call: TRBV5-8

cdr3_nt: TGTGCCAGCAGGCTTCTAGCGGGAGGGCCCTGGGAGCAGTTCTTC
cdr3_aa: CASRLLAGGPWEQFF
clone_size: -
d_call: TRBD2
j_call: TRBJ2-1
v_call: TRBV28

cdr3_nt: TGTGCCAGCAGTTACTCGACAGGTCGGAGGACGGATGGCTACACCTTC
cdr3_aa: CASSYSTGRRTDGYTF
clone_size: once
d_call: -
j_call: TRBJ1-2
v_call: TRBV6-5

cdr3_nt: TGTGCTAGTGGTTTGGTACGGGTCTCAGCGAACACCGGGGAGCTGTTTTTT
cdr3_aa: CASGLVRVSANTGELFF
clone_size: -
d_call: -
j_call: TRBJ2-2
v_call: TRBV12-5

cdr3_nt: TGTGCCAGCAGCTTAGCAGGAGCGGGAGAAGGCGAGCAGTACTTC
cdr3_aa: CASSLAGAGEGEQYF
clone_size: few
d_call: TRBD2
j_call: TRBJ2-7
v_call: TRBV7-2

cdr3_nt: TGTGCCAGCAGCTTATTCGCGGGGAGTAGCAATCAGCCCCAGCATTTT
cdr3_aa: CASSLFAGSSNQPQHF
clone_size: -
d_call: -
j_call: TRBJ1-5
v_call: TRBV7-8